The 25 T cell receptor beta chains in this list originate from one sample, sequenced in a study of blood T cell repertoires in COVID-19. Repertoires were generated with immunoSEQ multiplex PCR, while TCRdb's copy carries only in-frame clones and drops some. This sample has about 190,000 clones, with roughly 88% found just once. Sequenced material: peripheral blood. These receptors originate from a woman aged 40 to 50 who had recovered from COVID-19.

The rearrangement uses TRBV3-1 (or the pseudogene TRBV3-2) and TRBJ2-1, with TRBD2 as a possible D gene (6 bases). Trimming stripped 8 bases from V and 15 bases from J, with 26 bases between. CDR3 size: 14 residues. Per germline, CDR1 LGHDT and CDR2 YNNKEL (reference sequence). The CDR3 spells CASELNGGRRRPFF. CDR3 DNA: TGTGCCAGCGAATTAAATGGAGGGAGACGACGACCGTTCTTC.

This clone appeared a single time. The chain is built from TRBV19 and TRBJ1-2, with TRBD1 matching 9 bases. Unmatched junction bases numbered 8, after V lost 7 bases and J lost 5 bases. The CDR3 sequence is 14 residues long. From germline, CDR1 is LNHDA and CDR2 SQIVND (reference sequence). The CDR3 bases are TGTGCCAGTATCCCACAGGGGGCAAAATATGGCTACACCTTC. This sequence encodes CASIPQGAKYGYTF.

The chain couples TRBV19 to TRBJ1-5, with a possible D match to TRBD1 (5 bases). This CDR3 has 13 residues. Germline CDR1 is LNHDA and CDR2 is SQIVND (reference sequence). V dropped 8 bases and J dropped 9 bases, with 17 bases sitting between them. The CDR3 DNA sequence: TGTGCCAGTTCCTCGGGGGGTGCAACGCCCCAGCATTTT. It yields the protein CASSSGGATPQHF.

The J gene is TRBJ2-5, the V gene TRBV3-1 (or the pseudogene TRBV3-2); D is ambiguous. V lost 2 bases and J lost 2, with 9 bases in between. The CDR3 is 14 residues long. From germline, CDR1 is LGHDT and CDR2 YNNKEL (reference sequence). The CDR3 reads CASSQLGAQETQYF. The DNA of the CDR3 is TGTGCCAGCAGCCAACTCGGAGCTCAAGAGACCCAGTACTTC.

This chain joins TRBV28 and TRBJ2-5; D is unresolved. Deletions cut 3 bases from V and 5 bases from J, with 4 bases between. Germline CDR1 MDHEN, CDR2 SYDVKM. The CDR3 loop spans 11 amino acids. The CDR3 sequence is CASSFLETQYF. CDR3 in DNA: TGTGCCAGCAGTTTCTTGGAGACCCAGTACTTC.

The V and J genes are TRBV6-1 and TRBJ2-5; tentatively, D is TRBD1 (5 bases). V lost 3 bases to trimming and J lost 1 base, with 12 bases between them. Germline V gene lookup returns CDR1 MNHNS and CDR2 SASEGT. The CDR3 is 15 residues long. Here the CDR3 DNA reads TGTGCCAGCAGTGATTCCTTAGGGGCCCAAGAGACCCAGTACTTC. Its translation is CASSDSLGAQETQYF.

The rearrangement uses TRBV19 and TRBJ1-5; D gene ambiguous. The V end was cut by 3 bases, the J end by 4 bases, with 4 bases between. The CDR3 loop spans 12 amino acids. The germline gives CDR1 LNHDA, CDR2 SQIVND (reference sequence). DNA for the CDR3: TGTGCCAGTAGTATTTTAAATCAGCCCCAGCATTTT. This encodes CASSILNQPQHF.

The CDR3 bases are TGTGCTAGTGGTTTGGGACTAGCGGGAGGGACCGGGGAGCTGTTTTTT. Protein sequence: CASGLGLAGGTGELFF. The chain uses TRBV12-5 and TRBJ2-2, with 14 bases identical to TRBD2. Trimming removed 1 base from V and 5 bases from J; junction bases left unmatched: 0. The CDR3 loop spans 16 amino acids. Germline loops: CDR1 LGHNT, CDR2 FRNRAP.

The rearrangement links TRBV6-2 or TRBV6-3 to TRBJ2-7, with D maybe TRBD2 (5 bases). Trimming removed 5 bases from V and 1 base from J, with 15 bases in between. The germline V gene encodes CDR1 MNHEY and CDR2 SVGEGT. This CDR3 spans 15 amino acids. CDR3 bases: TGTGCCAGCAGTCTGACAAAGGACTTTTCCTACGAGCAGTACTTC. It encodes CASSLTKDFSYEQYF.

This chain joins TRBV5-6 and TRBJ2-1, with 10 bases lining up with TRBD2. The germline gives CDR1 SGHDT, CDR2 YYEEEE. This CDR3 has 15 amino acids. V lost 3 bases, J lost 7 bases, and 7 bases stayed unmatched. The CDR3 loop reads CASSSLAGVGNEQFF. The CDR3 coding sequence is TGTGCCAGCAGCTCCCTAGCGGGAGTAGGAAATGAGCAGTTCTTC. The whole variable domain, filled in from reference TRBV5-6 and TRBJ2-1, reads DAGVTQSPTHLIKTRGQQVTLRCSPKSGHDTVSWYQQALGQGPQFIFQYYEEEERQRGNFPDRFSGHQFPNYSSELNVNALLLGDSALYLCASSSLAGVGNEQFFGPGTRLTVL.

This rearrangement joins TRBV6-2 or TRBV6-3 to TRBJ2-7; possible D gene TRBD1, 5 bases. Trimming left V 0 bases short and J 2 bases short, with 11 bases between. Germline V lookup: CDR1 MNHEY, CDR2 SVGEGT. This CDR3 contains 15 residues. The CDR3 spells CASSYSTTATYEQYF. CDR3 DNA: TGTGCCAGCAGTTACTCGACGACAGCGACCTACGAGCAGTACTTC.

This chain uses TRBV9 with TRBJ1-5, with D possibly TRBD1 on 6 matching bases. The V and J ends lost 3 bases and 3 bases respectively, with 10 bases between them. Germline V gene data show CDR1 as SGDLS and CDR2 as YYNGEE. This CDR3 has 14 amino acids. The CDR3 DNA reads TGTGCCAGCAGCGGGGGACATACCAATCAGCCCCAGCATTTT. Translation gives CASSGGHTNQPQHF.

V is TRBV3-1 (or the pseudogene TRBV3-2) and J is TRBJ1-3; D unresolved. Trimming cost V 0 bases and J 0 bases, with 9 bases left between them. This CDR3 region has 16 residues. Per the germline V gene, CDR1 is LGHDT and CDR2 is YNNKEL (reference sequence). The CDR3 DNA reads TGTGCCAGCAGCCAAGAGGGCACCCTCTCTGGAAACACCATATATTTT. Translated: CASSQEGTLSGNTIYF.

The chain recombines TRBV19 with TRBJ1-2, with D possibly being TRBD1 (5 bases). Between the trimmed V and J ends, which lost 1 base and 0 bases, there was a span of 9 bases. Germline CDR1 LNHDA, CDR2 SQIVND (reference sequence). CDR3 length equals 15 residues. CDR3 nucleotides: TGTGCCAGTAGTATAGGACAGCAAACTAACTATGGCTACACCTTC. It specifies CASSIGQQTNYGYTF.

The chain recombines TRBV30 with TRBJ2-7, with TRBD1 as a possible D gene (5 bases). The V end was cut by 1 base, the J end by 5 bases, with 15 bases between. This CDR3 region has 14 residues. Germline values: CDR1 GTSNPN, CDR2 SVGIG (reference sequence). Here the CDR3 DNA reads TGTGCCTGGAGTGGGATGGTGCAGGGCGACGAGCAGTACTTC. Encoded protein: CAWSGMVQGDEQYF.

The chain combines TRBV12-1 with TRBJ2-1; whether TRBD2, the table's D call, matches the DNA was not checked. TRBV12-1 is annotated as a pseudogene. CDR3 size: 15 residues. The CDR3 is CASSFSGSVHNEQFF. The CDR3 DNA follows: TGTGCCAGCAGCTTCAGCGGGAGCGTCCACAATGAGCAGTTCTTC.

The chain combines TRBV27 with TRBJ2-7; D possibly corresponds to TRBD1 (5 bases). The ends were cut back, 6 bases at V and 2 bases at J, with 20 bases in the middle. This CDR3 has 16 residues. Germline values: CDR1 MNHEY, CDR2 SMNVEV (reference sequence). Here the CDR3 reads CASSSFLRDKTYEQYF. CDR3 DNA: TGTGCCAGCAGCTCCTTCCTCAGGGATAAGACCTACGAGCAGTACTTC.

This clone is a singleton in its sample. This sequence joins TRBV29-1 and TRBJ2-1, with D tentatively TRBD2 (7 bases). The length of the CDR3 is 16 residues. Germline V gives CDR1 SQVTM, CDR2 ANQGSEA. V shed 6 bases and J shed 4 bases, with 22 bases lying between them. CDR3 nucleotides: TGCAGCGTCCGCCCACGGGGGGCTAGCGAATACAATGAGCAGTTCTTC. Residues: CSVRPRGASEYNEQFF.

The rearrangement joins TRBV18 to TRBJ1-1, with D unresolved. CDR1 and CDR2 (germline): KGHSH, LQKENI. The CDR3 sequence is 12 residues long. V lost 5 bases to trimming and J lost 4 bases, with 8 bases between them. CDR3 DNA sequence: TGTGCCAGCTCAGCTGGGAGCACTGAAGCTTTCTTT. It encodes CASSAGSTEAFF.

Details on this clone: The junction does not match germline at one end; this may be a read error. This rearrangement joins TRBV6-1 to TRBJ1-6; D perhaps matches TRBD1 (5 bases). Looked up from germline, CDR1 is MNHNS and CDR2 is SASEGT. The CDR3 runs 15 residues. The CDR3 DNA reads TGTGCCAGCACTGAAGCCGGGGGAACTAATTCACCCCTCCACTTT. Its translation is CASTEAGGTNSPLHF.

This clone was observed a few times. V is TRBV19 and J is TRBJ1-1; weak D call: TRBD1 (6 bases). V was pared by 8 bases and J by 1 base, with 11 bases between. The CDR3 sequence is 13 residues long. The germline V gene encodes CDR1 LNHDA and CDR2 SQIVND (reference sequence). DNA of the CDR3: TGTGCCAGTCCGAACAGGGCGAACACTGAAGCTTTCTTT. The encoded protein is CASPNRANTEAFF.

The J gene is TRBJ2-3, the V gene TRBV3-1 (or the pseudogene TRBV3-2), with TRBD2 identical over 8 bases. CDR1 LGHDT and CDR2 YNNKEL come from the germline V gene (reference sequence). The length of the CDR3 is 18 residues. With 0 bases clipped from V and 3 bases from J, the junction kept 11 bases outside the gene matches. CDR3 loop: CASSQDPRTAGVTDTQYF. DNA for the CDR3: TGTGCCAGCAGCCAAGATCCTCGAACAGCGGGAGTGACAGATACGCAGTATTTT.

This chain joins TRBV10-3 and TRBJ2-5; the match to TRBD1 covers 7 bases. The CDR3 consists of 15 residues. V shed 3 bases, J shed 5 bases, and the junction held 9 bases outside the gene matches. Germline loops: CDR1 ENHRY, CDR2 SYGVKD. CDR3 DNA: TGTGCCATCAGTGACCTAAAGGGACAGAGGGAGACCCAGTACTTC. Amino acids: CAISDLKGQRETQYF.

The chain uses TRBV28 and TRBJ1-2; D ambiguous. V dropped 3 bases and J dropped 7 bases, with 18 bases sitting between them. The CDR3 is 15 residues long. CDR1 is MDHEN, CDR2 SYDVKM, per germline. The CDR3 spells CASSLPPPGSRGYTF. The CDR3 bases are TGTGCCAGCAGTTTGCCCCCTCCGGGTAGTCGTGGCTACACCTTC.

The rearrangement links TRBV6-5 to TRBJ2-7, with TRBD2 identical over 7 bases. Germline V gene data show CDR1 as MNHEY and CDR2 as SVGAGI. The CDR3 spans 14 residues. Trimming cost V 5 bases and J 2 bases; bases outside gene matches: 6. CDR3 DNA: TGTGCCAGCAGTCGGACTAGAGAAACCTACGAGCAGTACTTC. It yields the protein CASSRTRETYEQYF.